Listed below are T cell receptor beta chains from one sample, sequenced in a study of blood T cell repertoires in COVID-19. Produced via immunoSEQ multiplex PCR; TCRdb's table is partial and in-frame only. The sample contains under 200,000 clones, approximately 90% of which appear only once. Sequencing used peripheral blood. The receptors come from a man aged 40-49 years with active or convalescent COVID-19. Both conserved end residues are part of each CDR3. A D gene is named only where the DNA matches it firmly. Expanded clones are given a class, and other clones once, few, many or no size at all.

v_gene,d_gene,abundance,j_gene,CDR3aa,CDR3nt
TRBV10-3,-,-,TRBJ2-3,CAITNFLGGGSNTQYF,TGTGCCATCACTAATTTCTTGGGGGGGGGCTCAAATACGCAGTATTTT
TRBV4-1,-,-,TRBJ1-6,CASSPGATGRSPLHF,TGCGCCAGCAGCCCAGGGGCTACAGGGCGATCACCCCTCCACTTT
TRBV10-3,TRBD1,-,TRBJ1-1,CAISGGRGRMNTEAFF,TGTGCCATCAGTGGGGGCAGGGGGCGCATGAACACTGAAGCTTTCTTT
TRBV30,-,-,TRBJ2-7,CAWSGGVEQYF,TGTGCCTGGAGTGGGGGGGTAGAGCAGTACTTC
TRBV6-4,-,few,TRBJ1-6,CASKRDRDNSPLHF,TGTGCCAGCAAAAGAGACAGAGATAATTCACCCCTCCACTTT
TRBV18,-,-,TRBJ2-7,CASSTQPGTAGSYEQYF,TGTGCCAGCTCAACTCAGCCAGGGACTGCAGGATCCTACGAGCAGTACTTC
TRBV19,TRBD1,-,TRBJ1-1,CASSKGRQGAEAFF,TGTGCCAGTAGTAAAGGGAGACAGGGCGCTGAAGCTTTCTTT
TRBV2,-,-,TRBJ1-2,CASRPTASYGYTF,TGTGCCAGCAGGCCGACAGCATCCTATGGCTACACCTTC
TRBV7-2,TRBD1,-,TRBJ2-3,CASSLVGTGGANTQYF,TGTGCCAGCAGCTTAGTTGGGACAGGGGGCGCAAATACGCAGTATTTT
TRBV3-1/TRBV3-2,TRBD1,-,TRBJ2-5,CASQTGPKRETQYF,TGTGCCAGTCAGACAGGGCCAAAGAGAGAGACCCAGTACTTC
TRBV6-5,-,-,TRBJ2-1,CASWERTAKGNEQFF,TGTGCCAGCTGGGAGCGGACTGCTAAAGGGAATGAGCAGTTCTTC
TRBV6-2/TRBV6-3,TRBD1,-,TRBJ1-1,CASSSGGVGMNTEAFF,TGTGCCAGCAGTTCAGGGGGCGTAGGGATGAACACTGAAGCTTTCTTT
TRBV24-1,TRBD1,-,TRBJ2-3,CATSGHEPGQESTDTQYF,TGTGCCACCAGTGGCCATGAACCGGGACAGGAGAGCACAGATACGCAGTATTTT
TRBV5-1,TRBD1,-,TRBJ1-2,CASSREGTGIDGYTF,TGCGCCAGCAGCCGGGAGGGGACAGGGATTGATGGCTACACCTTC
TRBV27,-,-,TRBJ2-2,CASSRRGSFGTGELFF,TGTGCCAGCAGTCGTCGAGGTAGCTTTGGCACCGGGGAGCTGTTTTTT
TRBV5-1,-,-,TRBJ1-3,CASSLALGVDTIYF,TGCGCCAGCAGCTTGGCCTTAGGAGTGGACACCATATATTTT
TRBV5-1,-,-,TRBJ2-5,CASRMTTAGETQYF,TGCGCCAGCAGAATGACTACCGCCGGGGAGACCCAGTACTTC
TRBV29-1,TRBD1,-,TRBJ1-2,CSVEGRTGGAWGYTF,TGCAGCGTTGAAGGGCGGACAGGGGGCGCTTGGGGCTACACCTTC